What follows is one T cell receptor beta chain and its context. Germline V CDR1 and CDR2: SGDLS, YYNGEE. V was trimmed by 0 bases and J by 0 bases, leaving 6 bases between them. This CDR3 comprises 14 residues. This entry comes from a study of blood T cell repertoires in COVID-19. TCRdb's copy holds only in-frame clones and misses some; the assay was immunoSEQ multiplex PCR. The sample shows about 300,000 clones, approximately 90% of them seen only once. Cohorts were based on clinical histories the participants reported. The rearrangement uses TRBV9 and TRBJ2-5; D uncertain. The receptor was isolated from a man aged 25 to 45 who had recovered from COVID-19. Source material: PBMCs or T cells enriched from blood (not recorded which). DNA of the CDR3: TGTGCCAGCAGCGTAGTGCCGGACCAAGAGACCCAGTACTTC. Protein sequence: CASSVVPDQETQYF.